The 3 T cell receptor beta chains presented below share a single source sample, sequenced in a study of fetal regulatory T cell absence and autoimmunity. Produced via immunoSEQ multiplex PCR; TCRdb's table is partial and in-frame only. Of around 100,000 clones listed, 72% are singletons. Sequencing was done on a sample of pancreas tissue. The origin of the receptors is a male donor with IPEX syndrome.

V and J are TRBV6-1 and TRBJ1-1, with D possibly TRBD1 on 5 matching bases. V gave up 4 bases and J gave up 2 bases, with 8 bases separating them. The CDR3 contains 13 residues. Germline V gene lookup returns CDR1 MNHNS and CDR2 SASEGT. The CDR3 is CASSGTKNTEAFF. Here the CDR3 DNA reads TGTGCCAGCAGTGGGACAAAAAACACTGAAGCTTTCTTT.

The gene calls are TRBV30 and TRBJ1-1; perhaps TRBD1 as D (6 bases). There are 13 residues in the CDR3. Germline V gives CDR1 GTSNPN, CDR2 SVGIG (reference sequence). V was shortened by 0 bases and J by 6 bases, with 11 bases between the two germline ends. In DNA form, the CDR3 reads TGTGCCTGGAGTGTACTAGGGGGGGCTGAAGCTTTCTTT. Encoded protein: CAWSVLGGAEAFF. The whole variable domain, remainder taken from reference TRBV30 and TRBJ1-1, is SQTIHQWPATLVQPVGSPLSLECTVEGTSNPNLYWYRQAAGRGLQLLFYSVGIGQISSEVPQNLSASRPQDRQFILSSKKLLLSDSGFYLCAWSVLGGAEAFFGQGTRLTVV.

This clone was counted only a few times. The chain couples TRBV27 to TRBJ2-3, with D perhaps TRBD1 (7 bases). V was cut by 10 bases and J by 2 bases, with 22 bases left in between. The germline gives CDR1 MNHEY, CDR2 SMNVEV (reference sequence). This CDR3 has 16 amino acids. CDR3 coding DNA: TGTGCCACCAACGCCCTGGAGGGGGCCTTCACAGATACGCAGTATTTT. This codes for CATNALEGAFTDTQYF.